The 15 T cell receptor beta chains below all came from one sample that was sequenced in a study of blood T cell repertoires in COVID-19. TCRdb's copy holds only in-frame clones and misses some; the assay was immunoSEQ multiplex PCR. The sample holds about 190,000 clones, about nine tenths seen once. The sequenced sample consisted of peripheral blood. Receptor source: a man in his thirties or forties with acute or convalescent COVID-19.

The chain uses TRBV5-1 and TRBJ2-1; 8 bases match TRBD2. The CDR3 length is 14 residues. The germline V gene encodes CDR1 SGHRS and CDR2 YFSETQ. The V and J ends lost 4 bases and 4 bases, in that order; junction bases with no gene match: 4. The CDR3 reads CASSIGGAYNEQFF. The CDR3, as DNA: TGCGCCAGCAGCATCGGGGGGGCTTACAATGAGCAGTTCTTC.

The gene calls are TRBV4-1 and TRBJ2-7; the D gene is possibly TRBD2 (5 bases). Germline V gene sequence: CDR1 MGHRA, CDR2 YSYEKL. This CDR3 spans 14 amino acids. Trimming removed 4 bases at V and 3 bases at J, with 13 bases between. CDR3 in DNA: TGCGCCAGCAGCCTTACCGGACGGGACTACGAGCAGTACTTC. Amino acid sequence: CASSLTGRDYEQYF.

The V call is TRBV14, the J call TRBJ1-6, with D maybe TRBD1 (6 bases). CDR1 and CDR2 (germline): SGHDN, FVKESK. This CDR3 has 15 residues. Trimming cost V 4 bases and J 8 bases, with 15 bases left between them. CDR3 amino acids: CASSPLQGRDSPLHF. The CDR3 DNA is TGTGCCAGCAGCCCGCTACAGGGTAGGGATTCACCCCTCCACTTT.

The chain couples TRBV2 to TRBJ1-5; tentatively, D is TRBD1 (5 bases). This CDR3 is 15 amino acids long. CDR1 SNHLY and CDR2 FYNNEI come from the germline V gene. V was cut by 6 bases and J by 9 bases, with 21 bases left in between. The chain's CDR3 is CASSATQGLMTPQHF. CDR3 in DNA: TGTGCCAGCAGCGCCACCCAGGGACTTATGACGCCCCAGCATTTT.

The chain uses TRBV5-6 and TRBJ2-1, with a tentative D call TRBD2 (5 bases). The V and J ends lost 1 base and 3 bases respectively, with 11 bases between them. CDR1 is SGHDT and CDR2 is YYEEEE in the germline V gene. The length of the CDR3 is 15 residues. The CDR3 reads CASSLYGVGYNEQFF. The DNA of the CDR3 is TGTGCCAGCAGCTTGTACGGGGTTGGCTACAATGAGCAGTTCTTC.

J is TRBJ2-3 and V is TRBV5-6; 9 nucleotides line up with TRBD2. Trimming removed 3 bases from V and 0 bases from J; junction bases left unmatched: 8. The CDR3 sequence is 17 residues long. Per the germline V gene, CDR1 is SGHDT and CDR2 is YYEEEE. DNA for the CDR3: TGTGCCAGCAGCTCTCTAGCGGGGCTCCTTAGCACAGATACGCAGTATTTT. Translation: CASSSLAGLLSTDTQYF.

The chain links TRBV3-1 (or the pseudogene TRBV3-2) to TRBJ1-2; D gene unclear. CDR3 length: 15 residues. Germline assignment: CDR1 LGHDT and CDR2 YNNKEL (reference sequence). Trimming left V 0 bases short and J 3 bases short, with 11 bases between. The CDR3 coding sequence is TGTGCCAGCAGCCAAGACTACCTGAGTCACTATGGCTACACCTTC. Protein product: CASSQDYLSHYGYTF.

V is TRBV5-1 and J is TRBJ1-2; 7 bases align to TRBD1. The CDR3 length is 13 residues. V gave up 6 bases and J gave up 5 bases; unmatched junction bases: 7. Per germline, CDR1 SGHRS and CDR2 YFSETQ. CDR3 sequence reads: CASKRDSFYGYTF. The DNA for the CDR3 is TGCGCCAGCAAAAGGGACAGTTTTTATGGCTACACCTTC.

The rearrangement joins TRBV7-2 to TRBJ2-2, with 7 nucleotides matching TRBD1. The CDR3 totals 15 residues. The germline gives CDR1 SGHTA, CDR2 FQGNSA. V was pared by 3 bases and J by 6 bases, with 7 bases of the junction left unmatched. The CDR3 sequence: CASSFGTGVPGELFF. CDR3 bases: TGTGCCAGCAGCTTTGGTACAGGGGTCCCCGGGGAGCTGTTTTTT.

The rearrangement uses TRBV18 and TRBJ1-2, with 7 bases matching TRBD1. Germline assignment: CDR1 KGHSH and CDR2 LQKENI. The junction had 0 bases not matched to a gene; V was cut back by 2 bases and J by 0 bases. This CDR3 is 14 amino acids long. CDR3 coding DNA: TGTGCCAGCTCACCAGGACAGGCTAACTATGGCTACACCTTC. It codes for CASSPGQANYGYTF.

The CDR3 protein is CATSDSTLDEQFF. The DNA for the CDR3 is TGTGCCACCAGTGATTCTACGTTGGATGAGCAGTTCTTC. The V call is TRBV24-1, the J call TRBJ2-1, with unresolved D. The CDR3 is 13 amino acids. The V and J ends lost 2 bases and 8 bases respectively, with 9 bases between them. CDR1 and CDR2 from the germline V gene are KGHDR and SFDVKD.

The chain carries TRBV5-1 and TRBJ2-1; 12 bases line up with TRBD2. The CDR3 is 15 residues long. Germline V gene data show CDR1 as SGHRS and CDR2 as YFSETQ. Trimming removed 0 bases from V and 8 bases from J; junction bases left unmatched: 3. CDR3 protein: CASSLALAGGDEQFF. CDR3 DNA sequence: TGCGCCAGCAGCTTGGCACTAGCGGGGGGCGATGAGCAGTTCTTC.

The gene calls are TRBV10-3 and TRBJ2-3, with TRBD2 identical over 10 bases. The CDR3 sequence is 14 residues long. V lost 2 bases to trimming and J lost 4 bases; unmatched junction nucleotides: 0. The germline CDR1 and CDR2 sequences are ENHRY and SYGVKD. For the CDR3, the DNA is TGTGCCATCAGTGAGGGACTAGCGGCAGATACGCAGTATTTT. It yields the protein CAISEGLAADTQYF.

The genes are TRBV19 and TRBJ1-2; D is unclear. CDR1 LNHDA and CDR2 SQIVND come from the germline V gene (reference sequence). Trimming stripped 6 bases from V and 8 bases from J, with 19 bases between. The CDR3 runs 14 residues. CDR3 bases: TGTGCCAGTAGGGACCCGGGGAGGGATGTCGGCTACACCTTC. Protein: CASRDPGRDVGYTF. Variable domain in full (rest from reference TRBV19 and TRBJ1-2): DGGITQSPKYLFRKEGQNVTLSCEQNLNHDAMYWYRQDPGQGLRLIYYSQIVNDFQKGDIAEGYSVSREKKESFPLTVTSAQKNPTAFYLCASRDPGRDVGYTFGSGTRLTVV.

The chain links TRBV5-1 to TRBJ1-6; 7 nucleotides agree with TRBD1. After removal of 0 bases from V and 7 bases from J, the junction contained 10 bases not matched to a gene. The germline V gene encodes CDR1 SGHRS and CDR2 YFSETQ. CDR3 length: 17 residues. Here the CDR3 DNA reads TGCGCCAGCAGCTTGGTGGGATCAGGGGGAAACAATTCACCCCTCCACTTT. Translating it yields CASSLVGSGGNNSPLHF.